This TCR beta chain was retrieved from a study of shared clonotypes between healthy human individuals. Remarks on this clone: One base away lies a much larger clone, so this may be a sequencing read error.

TCRdb's table, derived via immunoSEQ multiplex PCR, lists solely in-frame clones and lacks some. Among about a million clones, approximately 76% were seen once, and the ten largest hold 1.4% to 1.5%. CDR1 and CDR2 (germline): SGHAT, FQNNGV. V lost 3 bases and J lost 0, with 7 bases in between. The CDR3 length is 14 residues. What was sequenced was memory CD4+ T cells sorted from blood. Subset here: CD45RA-negative fraction. The V call is TRBV11-2, the J call TRBJ2-3; D might be TRBD2 (6 bases). The sequence was obtained from a man aged 18 to 35 in good health. CDR3 bases: TGTGCCAGCAGCTTCGGGACTAGCACAGATACGCAGTATTTT. Protein sequence: CASSFGTSTDTQYF.